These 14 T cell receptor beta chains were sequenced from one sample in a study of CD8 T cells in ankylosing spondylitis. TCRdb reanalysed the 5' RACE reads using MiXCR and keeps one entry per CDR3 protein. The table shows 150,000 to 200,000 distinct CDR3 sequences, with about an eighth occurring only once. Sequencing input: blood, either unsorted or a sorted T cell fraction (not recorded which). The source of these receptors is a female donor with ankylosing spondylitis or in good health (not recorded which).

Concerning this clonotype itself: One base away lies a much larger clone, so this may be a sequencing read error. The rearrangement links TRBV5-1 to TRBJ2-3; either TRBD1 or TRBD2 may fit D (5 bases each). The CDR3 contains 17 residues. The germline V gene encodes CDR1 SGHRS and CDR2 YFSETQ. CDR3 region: CASSLVFRQGPTDMQYF. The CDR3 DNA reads TGCGCCAGCAGCTTGGTATTCCGGCAGGGACCCACAGATATGCAGTATTTT.

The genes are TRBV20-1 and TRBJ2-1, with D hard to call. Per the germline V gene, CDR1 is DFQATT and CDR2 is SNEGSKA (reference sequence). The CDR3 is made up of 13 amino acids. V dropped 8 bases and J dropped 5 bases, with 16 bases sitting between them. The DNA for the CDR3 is TGCAGTACCCCGGTCCCGGGCCACAATGAGCAGTTCTTC. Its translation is CSTPVPGHNEQFF.

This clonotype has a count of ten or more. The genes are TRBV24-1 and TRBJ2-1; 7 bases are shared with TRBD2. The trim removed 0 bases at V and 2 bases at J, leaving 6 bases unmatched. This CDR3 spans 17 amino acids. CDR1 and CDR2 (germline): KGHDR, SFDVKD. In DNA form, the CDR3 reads TGTGCCACCAGTGATTTGAGGGCTAGCGGTACCTACAATGAGCAGTTCTTC. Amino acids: CATSDLRASGTYNEQFF.

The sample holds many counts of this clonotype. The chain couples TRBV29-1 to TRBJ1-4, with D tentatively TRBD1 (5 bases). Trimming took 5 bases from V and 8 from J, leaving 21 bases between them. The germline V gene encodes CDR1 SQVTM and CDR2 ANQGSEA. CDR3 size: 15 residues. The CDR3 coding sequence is TGCAGCGTTATAGAAACCCCCGGGACGAAAGAAAAACTGTTTTTT. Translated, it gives CSVIETPGTKEKLFF.

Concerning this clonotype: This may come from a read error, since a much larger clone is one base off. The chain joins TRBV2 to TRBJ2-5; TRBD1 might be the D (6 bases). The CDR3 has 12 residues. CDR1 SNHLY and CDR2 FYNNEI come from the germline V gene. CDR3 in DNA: TGTGCGACCAGGGGTGGCCAAGAGATCCAGTACTTC. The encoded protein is CATRGGQEIQYF.

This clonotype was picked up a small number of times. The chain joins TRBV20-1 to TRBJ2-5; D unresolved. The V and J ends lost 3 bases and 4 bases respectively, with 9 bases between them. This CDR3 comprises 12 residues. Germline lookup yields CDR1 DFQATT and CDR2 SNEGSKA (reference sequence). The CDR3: CSASAQTETQYF. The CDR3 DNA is TGCAGTGCTAGTGCCCAGACAGAGACCCAGTACTTC.

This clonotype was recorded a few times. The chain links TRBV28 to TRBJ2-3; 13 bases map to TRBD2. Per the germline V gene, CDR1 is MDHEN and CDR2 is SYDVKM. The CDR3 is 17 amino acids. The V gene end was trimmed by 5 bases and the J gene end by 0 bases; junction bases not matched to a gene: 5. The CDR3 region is CASSRSGLAGSTDTQYF. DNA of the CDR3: TGTGCCAGCAGTAGATCGGGACTAGCGGGAAGCACAGATACGCAGTATTTT.

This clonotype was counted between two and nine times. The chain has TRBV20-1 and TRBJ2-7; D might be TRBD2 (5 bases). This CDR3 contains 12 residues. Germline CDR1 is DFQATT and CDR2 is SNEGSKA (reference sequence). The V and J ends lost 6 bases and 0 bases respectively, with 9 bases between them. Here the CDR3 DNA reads TGCAGTGCAACCGGGATCTCCTACGAGCAGTACTTC. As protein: CSATGISYEQYF.

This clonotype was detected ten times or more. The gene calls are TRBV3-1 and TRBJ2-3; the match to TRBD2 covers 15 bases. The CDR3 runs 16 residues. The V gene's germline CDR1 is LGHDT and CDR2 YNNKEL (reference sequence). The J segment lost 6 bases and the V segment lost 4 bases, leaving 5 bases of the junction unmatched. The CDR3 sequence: CASSPGLAGGADTQYF. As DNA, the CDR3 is TGTGCCAGCAGCCCCGGACTAGCGGGAGGGGCCGATACGCAGTATTTT.

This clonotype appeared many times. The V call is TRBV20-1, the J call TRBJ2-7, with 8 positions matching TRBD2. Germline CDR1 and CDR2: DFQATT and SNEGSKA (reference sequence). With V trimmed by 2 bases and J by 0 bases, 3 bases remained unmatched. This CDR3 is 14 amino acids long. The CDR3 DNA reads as TGCAGTGCTAGACTAGCGGGCGACTCCTACGAGCAGTACTTC. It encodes CSARLAGDSYEQYF.

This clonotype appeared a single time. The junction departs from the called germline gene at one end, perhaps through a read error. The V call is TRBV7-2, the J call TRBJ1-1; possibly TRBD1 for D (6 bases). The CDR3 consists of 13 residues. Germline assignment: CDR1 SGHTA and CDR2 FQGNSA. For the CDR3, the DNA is TGTGCCAACAGCAGACAGGAGAACACTGAAGCTTTCTTT. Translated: CANSRQENTEAFF.

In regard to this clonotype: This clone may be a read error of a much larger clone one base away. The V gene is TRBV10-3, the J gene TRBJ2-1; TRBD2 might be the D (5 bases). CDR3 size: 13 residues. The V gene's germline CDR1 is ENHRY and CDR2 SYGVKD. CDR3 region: CATHDSNRDEQSF. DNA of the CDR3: TGTGCCACCCACGACTCGAACCGGGATGAGCAGTCCTTC.

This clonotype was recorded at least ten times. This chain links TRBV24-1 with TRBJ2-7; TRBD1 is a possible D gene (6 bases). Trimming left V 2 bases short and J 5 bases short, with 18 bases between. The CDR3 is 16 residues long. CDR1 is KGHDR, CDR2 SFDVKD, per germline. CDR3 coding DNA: TGTGCCACCAGTGATTGTTGGCCAGGGGAAAGCAACGAGCAGTACTTC. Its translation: CATSDCWPGESNEQYF.

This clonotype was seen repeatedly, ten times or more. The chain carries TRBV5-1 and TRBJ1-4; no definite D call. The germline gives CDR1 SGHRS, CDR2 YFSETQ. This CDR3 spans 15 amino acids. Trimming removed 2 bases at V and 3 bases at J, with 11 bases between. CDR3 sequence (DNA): TGCGCCAGCAGCTTTTTCTACGGGTCTAATGAAAAACTGTTTTTT. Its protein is CASSFFYGSNEKLFF.